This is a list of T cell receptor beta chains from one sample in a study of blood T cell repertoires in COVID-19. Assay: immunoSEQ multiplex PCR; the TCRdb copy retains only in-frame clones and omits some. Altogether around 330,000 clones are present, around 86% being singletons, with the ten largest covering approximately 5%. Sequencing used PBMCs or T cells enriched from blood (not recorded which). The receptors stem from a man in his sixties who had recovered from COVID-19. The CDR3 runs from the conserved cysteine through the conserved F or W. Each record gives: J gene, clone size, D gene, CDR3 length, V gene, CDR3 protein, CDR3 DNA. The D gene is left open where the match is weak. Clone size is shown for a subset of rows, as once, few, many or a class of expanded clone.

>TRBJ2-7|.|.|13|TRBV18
CASSPTADYEQYF
TGTGCCAGCTCACCGACAGCAGACTACGAGCAGTACTTC
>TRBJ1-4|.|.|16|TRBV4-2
CASSLLGRGANEKLFF
TGTGCCAGCAGCCTCCTCGGCAGGGGAGCTAATGAAAAACTGTTTTTT
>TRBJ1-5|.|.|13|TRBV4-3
CASSAQENQPQHF
TGCGCCAGCAGCGCCCAAGAGAATCAGCCCCAGCATTTT
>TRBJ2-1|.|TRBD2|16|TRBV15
CATSRVPSGAYNEQFF
TGTGCCACCAGCAGAGTTCCTAGCGGAGCCTACAATGAGCAGTTCTTC
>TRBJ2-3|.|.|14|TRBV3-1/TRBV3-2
CASSLDYLADTQYF
TGTGCCAGCAGCCTGGACTATTTAGCAGATACGCAGTATTTT
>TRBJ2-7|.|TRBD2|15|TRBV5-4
CASSSGTSGSYEQYF
TGTGCCAGCAGCTCCGGGACTAGCGGGAGCTACGAGCAGTACTTC
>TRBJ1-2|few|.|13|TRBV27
CASRMTGVGGYTF
TGTGCCAGCAGGATGACGGGGGTGGGTGGCTACACCTTC
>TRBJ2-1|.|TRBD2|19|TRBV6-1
CASSVGQGTSGRSYNEQFF
TGTGCCAGCAGTGTGGGACAGGGGACTAGCGGGAGATCCTACAATGAGCAGTTCTTC
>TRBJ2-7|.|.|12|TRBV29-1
CSGGLWGGEQYF
TGCAGCGGAGGTTTGTGGGGCGGAGAGCAGTACTTC
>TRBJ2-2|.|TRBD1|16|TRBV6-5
CASSYGDSRGRGELFF
TGTGCCAGCAGTTATGGCGATTCCAGGGGGAGAGGGGAGCTGTTTTTT
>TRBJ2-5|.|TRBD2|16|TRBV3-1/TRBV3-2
CASSLRLAGGGETQYF
TGTGCCAGCAGCCTACGACTAGCGGGAGGGGGGGAGACCCAGTACTTC
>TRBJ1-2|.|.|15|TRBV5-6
CASTRRGARYYGYTF
TGTGCCAGCACCAGGCGGGGGGCTCGGTACTATGGCTACACCTTC
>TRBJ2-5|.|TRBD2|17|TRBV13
CASSLGYGLAGVETQYF
TGTGCCAGCAGCTTAGGTTACGGACTAGCGGGAGTAGAGACCCAGTACTTC
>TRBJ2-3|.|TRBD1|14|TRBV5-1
CASSFGTGADTQYF
TGCGCCAGCAGCTTCGGGACAGGAGCAGATACGCAGTATTTT
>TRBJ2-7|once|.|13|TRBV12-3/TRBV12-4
CASSLWQFYEQYF
TGTGCCAGCAGTTTGTGGCAGTTCTACGAGCAGTACTTC
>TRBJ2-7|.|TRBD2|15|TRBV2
CASNSGTSGRWEQYF
TGTGCCAGCAATTCTGGGACTAGCGGGAGGTGGGAGCAGTACTTC
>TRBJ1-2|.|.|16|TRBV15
CATSRDLENRVHGYTF
TGTGCCACCAGCAGAGATCTAGAGAACCGGGTTCATGGCTACACCTTC
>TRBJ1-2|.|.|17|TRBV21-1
CASSPCIWDRVDYGYTF
TGTGCCAGCAGCCCCTGTATCTGGGACAGGGTCGACTATGGCTACACCTTC
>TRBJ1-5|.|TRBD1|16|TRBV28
CASRTTTGGAGQPQHF
TGTGCCAGCAGAACAACCACAGGGGGCGCGGGACAGCCCCAGCATTTT
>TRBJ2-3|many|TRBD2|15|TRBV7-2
CASSLTGGWTDTQYF
TGTGCCAGCAGCTTAACGGGAGGGTGGACAGATACGCAGTATTTT
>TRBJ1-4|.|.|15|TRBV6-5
CASSYVEATNEKLFF
TGTGCCAGCAGTTACGTGGAGGCAACTAATGAAAAACTGTTTTTT
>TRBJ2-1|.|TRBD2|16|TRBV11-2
CASSLAYGGGLNEQFF
TGTGCCAGCAGCTTAGCCTACGGGGGAGGGCTCAATGAGCAGTTCTTC
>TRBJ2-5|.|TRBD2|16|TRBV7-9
CASSLGLAGVVETQYF
TGTGCCAGCAGCTTAGGCCTAGCGGGAGTTGTGGAGACCCAGTACTTC
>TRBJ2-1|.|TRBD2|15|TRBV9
CASSIWTSGNNEQFF
TGTGCCAGCAGTATCTGGACTAGCGGGAATAATGAGCAGTTCTTC
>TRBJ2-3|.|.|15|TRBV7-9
CASSLTAVSTDTQYF
TGTGCCAGCAGCTTAACAGCGGTGAGCACAGATACGCAGTATTTT
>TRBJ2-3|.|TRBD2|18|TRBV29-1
CSVKDSGLAGGTTDTQYF
TGCAGCGTTAAGGATTCCGGTTTAGCGGGAGGCACCACAGATACGCAGTATTTT
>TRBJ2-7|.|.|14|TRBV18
CASSPDTSSYEQYF
TGTGCCAGCTCACCGGACACCTCGTCCTACGAGCAGTACTTC
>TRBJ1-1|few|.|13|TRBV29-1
CSVVETQGGGAFF
TGCAGCGTTGTTGAGACCCAGGGCGGGGGAGCTTTCTTT
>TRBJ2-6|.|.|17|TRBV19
CASSPQGPFSGANVLTF
TGTGCCAGTAGCCCACAGGGTCCCTTCTCTGGGGCCAACGTCCTGACTTTC
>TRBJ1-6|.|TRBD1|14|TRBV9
CASSIRQGNSPLHF
TGTGCCAGCAGCATAAGACAGGGGAATTCACCCCTCCACTTT
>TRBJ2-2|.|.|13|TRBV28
CASRARVAGELFF
TGTGCCAGCAGGGCCAGGGTGGCCGGGGAGCTGTTTTTT
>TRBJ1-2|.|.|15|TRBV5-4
CASSLALGANYGYTF
TGTGCCAGCAGCTTGGCCTTAGGAGCTAACTATGGCTACACCTTC
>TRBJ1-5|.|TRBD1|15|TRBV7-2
CASSLVQGSNQPQHF
TGTGCCAGCAGCTTAGTACAGGGGAGCAATCAGCCCCAGCATTTT
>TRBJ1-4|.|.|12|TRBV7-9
CASSSDREKLFF
TGTGCCAGCAGCTCCGACAGGGAAAAACTGTTTTTT
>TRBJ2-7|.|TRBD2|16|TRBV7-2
CASSRLAAPESYEQYF
TGTGCCAGCTCGCGCCTAGCGGCCCCGGAGTCCTACGAGCAGTACTTC
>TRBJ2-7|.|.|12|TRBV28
CASSTQVYEQYF
TGTGCCAGCAGTACACAGGTTTACGAGCAGTACTTC
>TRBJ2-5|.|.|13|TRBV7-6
CASSLPGIETQYF
TGTGCCAGCAGCTTACCCGGTATCGAGACCCAGTACTTC
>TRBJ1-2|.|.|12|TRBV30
CAWRLTQGGYTF
TGTGCCTGGAGATTAACACAGGGAGGCTACACCTTC
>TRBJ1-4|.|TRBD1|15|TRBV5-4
CASSRTTGQTEKLFF
TGTGCCAGCAGCCGCACCACGGGACAGACTGAAAAACTGTTTTTT
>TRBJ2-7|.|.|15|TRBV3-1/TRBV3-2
CASSPGRQGVYEQYF
TGTGCCAGCAGCCCCGGTCGGCAGGGCGTTTACGAGCAGTACTTC
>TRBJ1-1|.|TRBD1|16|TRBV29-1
CSVDREATTMNTEAFF
TGCAGCGTCGACAGGGAAGCCACAACCATGAACACTGAAGCTTTCTTT
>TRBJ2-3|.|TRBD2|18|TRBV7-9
CASRPPFRLADSADTQYF
TGTGCCAGCAGACCCCCGTTCCGACTAGCGGACTCCGCGGATACGCAGTATTTT
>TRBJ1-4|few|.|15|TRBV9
CASSPMSGEGEKLFF
TGTGCCAGCAGCCCCATGAGTGGAGAAGGAGAAAAACTGTTTTTT
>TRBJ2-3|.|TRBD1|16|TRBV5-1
CASSQGQGSPTDTQYF
TGCGCCAGCAGCCAGGGACAGGGGTCACCCACAGATACGCAGTATTTT
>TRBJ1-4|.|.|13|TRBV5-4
CASSLATNEKLFF
TGTGCCAGCAGCTTGGCTACTAATGAAAAACTGTTTTTT
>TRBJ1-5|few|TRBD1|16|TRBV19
CASSSRDRGVGQPQHF
TGTGCCAGTAGTAGCCGGGACAGGGGTGTAGGGCAGCCCCAGCATTTT
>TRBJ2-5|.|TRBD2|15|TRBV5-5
CASSVGLAGVETQYF
TGTGCCAGCAGTGTCGGACTAGCGGGAGTAGAGACCCAGTACTTC
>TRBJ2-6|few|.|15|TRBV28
CASSLIQGGANVLTF
TGTGCCAGCAGTTTAATCCAGGGGGGGGCCAACGTCCTGACTTTC
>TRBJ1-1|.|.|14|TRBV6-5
CASSTDRLNTEAFF
TGTGCCAGCAGTACCGACAGATTGAACACTGAAGCTTTCTTT
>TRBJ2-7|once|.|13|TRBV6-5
CASRTGLNYEQYF
TGTGCCAGCAGGACGGGACTTAACTACGAGCAGTACTTC
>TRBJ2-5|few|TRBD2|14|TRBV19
CASSEREGQETQYF
TGTGCCAGTAGTGAGCGGGAGGGCCAAGAGACCCAGTACTTC
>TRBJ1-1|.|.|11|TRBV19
CASVRDTEAFF
TGTGCCAGTGTCCGGGACACTGAAGCTTTCTTT